The 19 T cell receptor beta chains given below trace back to one sample, sequenced in a study of blood T cell repertoires in COVID-19. TCRdb's table, derived via immunoSEQ multiplex PCR, lists solely in-frame clones and lacks some. This table holds approximately 260,000 clones, roughly 84% found once. The material sequenced was PBMCs or T cells enriched from blood (not recorded which). The receptor set was obtained from a man aged 45-65 years who had recovered from COVID-19.

The chain links TRBV6-5 to TRBJ2-7, with D possibly matching TRBD1 (6 bases). Per the germline V gene, CDR1 is MNHEY and CDR2 is SVGAGI. The CDR3 has 13 residues. V lost 6 bases and J lost 4, with 13 bases in between. The CDR3, as DNA: TGTGCCAGCAGGAGGACAGCTTTTTACGAGCAGTACTTC. This encodes CASRRTAFYEQYF.

The chain links TRBV19 to TRBJ2-3, with D perhaps TRBD1 (5 bases). Germline CDR1 and CDR2: LNHDA and SQIVND (reference sequence). The CDR3 consists of 15 residues. Trimming took 6 bases from V and 2 from J, leaving 15 bases between them. The CDR3 nucleotides read TGTGCCAGTAGGGAGTCAGGGTCCTACACAGATACGCAGTATTTT. It encodes CASRESGSYTDTQYF.

This chain links TRBV28 with TRBJ1-5; 8 bases fit TRBD1. The germline CDR1 and CDR2 sequences are MDHEN and SYDVKM. The CDR3 loop spans 14 amino acids. V was clipped by 5 bases and J by 7 bases; unmatched bases: 7. In DNA form, the CDR3 reads TGTGCCAGCAGTCCTGGACAGGGCCGACAGCCCCAGCATTTT. Translating it yields CASSPGQGRQPQHF.

The V gene is TRBV9, the J gene TRBJ2-1, with 7 bases identical to TRBD2. Germline-derived CDR1 and CDR2 are SGDLS and YYNGEE. The CDR3 is 14 amino acids. V shed 7 bases, J shed 9 bases, and the junction held 13 bases outside the gene matches. The CDR3 here is CASGRGLGAIEQFF. In nucleotides, the CDR3 is TGTGCCAGCGGGAGGGGACTTGGAGCGATTGAGCAGTTCTTC.

The chain links TRBV19 to TRBJ2-1, with 15 nucleotides matching TRBD2. Looked up from germline, CDR1 is LNHDA and CDR2 is SQIVND (reference sequence). The CDR3 has 16 residues. With 4 bases clipped from V and 7 bases from J, the junction kept 5 bases outside the gene matches. The CDR3 DNA sequence: TGTGCCAGTAGTAAAGTGGGACTAGCGGGGGGTAATGAGCAGTTCTTC. Amino acids: CASSKVGLAGGNEQFF. The full variable domain, rest sourced from reference TRBV19 and TRBJ2-1, is DGGITQSPKYLFRKEGQNVTLSCEQNLNHDAMYWYRQDPGQGLRLIYYSQIVNDFQKGDIAEGYSVSREKKESFPLTVTSAQKNPTAFYLCASSKVGLAGGNEQFFGPGTRLTVL.

The chain uses TRBV27 and TRBJ2-1; a weak D match, TRBD1 (9 bases). CDR1 is MNHEY, CDR2 SMNVEV, per germline (reference sequence). V was cut by 8 bases and J by 0 bases, with 14 bases left in between. The CDR3 has 15 amino acids. The CDR3 spells CASRGGQGSYNEQFF. For the CDR3, the DNA is TGTGCCAGCCGGGGGGGACAGGGCTCCTACAATGAGCAGTTCTTC.

This sequence joins TRBV7-3 and TRBJ2-2, with 9 positions matching TRBD2. The CDR3 totals 17 residues. CDR1 SGHTA and CDR2 FQGTGA come from the germline V gene. After removal of 0 bases from V and 3 bases from J, the junction contained 5 bases not matched to a gene. In DNA, the CDR3 is TGTGCCAGCAGCTTAACGGTAGCGGGGGCCTACACCGGGGAGCTGTTTTTT. It codes for CASSLTVAGAYTGELFF.

This chain connects TRBV28 to TRBJ2-1; perhaps TRBD1 as D (6 bases). Looked up from germline, CDR1 is MDHEN and CDR2 is SYDVKM. Trimming took off 5 bases at V and 9 bases at J, with 11 bases between the two ends. The CDR3 spans 12 residues. CDR3 loop: CASSLQGSEQFF. The CDR3 DNA is TGTGCCAGCAGTCTACAGGGTAGTGAGCAGTTCTTC.

In its sample, this clone was seen many times. The chain links TRBV5-1 to TRBJ2-7; D perhaps matches TRBD1 (6 bases). This CDR3 is 13 amino acids long. The V gene lost 4 bases and the J gene lost 3 bases, with 11 bases spanning the gap. CDR1 and CDR2 (germline): SGHRS, YFSETQ. The CDR3 is CASSQSQGYEQYF. The DNA of the CDR3 is TGCGCCAGCAGCCAATCACAGGGCTACGAGCAGTACTTC.

CDR3 residues: CASSPRWTVNNYGYTF. The CDR3 coding sequence is TGTGCCAGCAGCCCCCGATGGACAGTCAATAACTATGGCTACACCTTC. This chain uses TRBV11-3 with TRBJ1-2; D might be TRBD1 (6 bases). Germline V gene data show CDR1 as SGHNT and CDR2 as YENEEA. Trimming stripped 5 bases from V and 1 base from J, with 17 bases between. The CDR3 loop spans 16 amino acids.

The chain couples TRBV4-2 to TRBJ2-2; 8 positions agree with TRBD1. This CDR3 region has 17 residues. Germline V gene data show CDR1 as LGHNA and CDR2 as YNFKEQ. Trimming cost V 2 bases and J 6 bases; bases outside gene matches: 11. The CDR3: CASSQSQGAKDAGELFF. In nucleotides, the CDR3 is TGTGCCAGCAGCCAATCTCAGGGGGCGAAGGACGCCGGGGAGCTGTTTTTT.

This clone is a singleton in its sample. V gene TRBV7-2 combines with J gene TRBJ1-1; D remains ambiguous. V dropped 1 base and J dropped 8 bases, with 11 bases sitting between them. Germline CDR1 and CDR2: SGHTA and FQGNSA. The CDR3 contains 13 residues. The CDR3 DNA reads as TGTGCCAGCAGCTTAGGCATAACGAGGGAAGCTTTCTTT. It translates to CASSLGITREAFF.

The chain uses TRBV11-3 and TRBJ1-2, with 8 bases identical to TRBD1. Per the germline V gene, CDR1 is SGHNT and CDR2 is YENEEA. J was trimmed by 4 bases and V by 2 bases; bases with no gene match: 6. The CDR3 totals 15 residues. CDR3 in amino acids: CASSLNPDRVYGYTF. The CDR3 DNA reads TGTGCCAGCAGCTTAAATCCGGACAGGGTCTATGGCTACACCTTC.

The V and J genes are TRBV15 and TRBJ2-7; TRBD1 matches 7 bases. This CDR3 region has 14 residues. Germline CDR1 and CDR2: LNHNV and YYDKDF (reference sequence). J was trimmed by 2 bases and V by 3 bases; bases with no gene match: 4. The CDR3 is CATSRGDRAYEQYF. The CDR3 DNA follows: TGTGCCACCAGCAGGGGGGACAGAGCCTACGAGCAGTACTTC.

The rearrangement joins TRBV19 to TRBJ2-7; D call uncertain. CDR3 length equals 12 residues. Per germline, CDR1 LNHDA and CDR2 SQIVND (reference sequence). With 9 bases removed from V and 9 bases from J, the gap between germline ends came to 18 bases. The CDR3 DNA reads TGTGCCAGCCCTCCTGGGCACGATGCGCAGTACTTC. Amino acid sequence: CASPPGHDAQYF.

The chain links TRBV6-6 to TRBJ2-7; TRBD2 matches 8 bases. The CDR3 totals 14 residues. Germline CDR1 and CDR2: MNHNY and SVGAGI (reference sequence). V gave up 2 bases and J gave up 4 bases; unmatched junction bases: 4. CDR3 amino acids: CASSYLGREYEQYF. The CDR3 nucleotides are TGTGCCAGCAGTTACCTCGGGAGGGAATACGAGCAGTACTTC.

V is TRBV7-9 and J is TRBJ2-7; 12 bases agree with TRBD2. Germline loops: CDR1 SEHNR, CDR2 FQNEAQ (reference sequence). The junction had 0 bases not matched to a gene; V was cut back by 5 bases and J by 1 base. The CDR3 runs to 14 residues. DNA for the CDR3: TGTGCCAGCAGCACTAGCGGGGGGTCCTACGAGCAGTACTTC. It specifies CASSTSGGSYEQYF.

The chain links TRBV24-1 to TRBJ2-2; 8 bases match TRBD2. Trimming took 7 bases from V and 5 from J; bases not matched to a gene: 8. The CDR3 consists of 15 residues. Germline values: CDR1 KGHDR, CDR2 SFDVKD. DNA of the CDR3: TGTGCCACCAGCCCGGGGGGGCTCCGGACCGGGGAGCTGTTTTTT. Protein sequence: CATSPGGLRTGELFF.

The chain employs TRBV19 and TRBJ1-2; 7 bases are a match to TRBD1. The CDR3 runs 16 residues. Germline V gene lookup returns CDR1 LNHDA and CDR2 SQIVND (reference sequence). V was clipped by 6 bases and J by 0 bases; unmatched bases: 10. Here the CDR3 reads CASRNRWDRANYGYTF. CDR3 in DNA: TGTGCCAGTAGAAATCGGTGGGACAGAGCTAACTATGGCTACACCTTC.